This TCR beta chain was recorded in a study of response to subunit inactivated influenza vaccine (dated 2018 in TCRdb). Background for the entire study: Deep quantitative T cell receptor repertoire profiling was used in the study to track responses to a trivalent subunit inactivated influenza vaccine.

Measured from the cysteine to the phenylalanine, the CDR3 is 13 residues long. Only the CDR3 region is kept as DNA, spanning 39 bases read in frame from base 1. V lost 2 bases and J lost 1 base; the stretch between them is 5 bases long. As encoded in the germline V gene (reference sequence), CDR1 is DFQATT while CDR2 is SNEGSKA. What the work shows at the level of the full study, not this receptor alone: It was suggested by the authors that each seasonal influenza vaccination may recruit only a limited number of new T cells.

The method behind the library was RT-PCR. Sequenced using an Illumina HiSeq 2500. TCRdb itself trimmed the public reads at Q25 with fastp, ran MiXCR and retained productive beta chains. Each CDR3 protein gets just one entry, which takes the most common genes and DNA from the rows behind it. Here the sample has 550,000 to 600,000 distinct CDR3 sequences; approximately 12% occur a single time. The ten most abundant clones make up roughly 10% of the sample. Of note for this clonotype: This clone's antigen is unknown. No much larger clone exists at a distance of one base, and base qualities are not known.

Here the sequenced sample was PBMCs from blood, taken on the day of vaccination. Here the chain combines TRBV20-1 and TRBJ2-2, with no confidently assigned D gene. This sequence was found in a man between 50 and 59 years old who received an inactivated influenza vaccine. Donor details come from another sample of the same person, matched by shared clones. The CDR3 amino acid sequence is: CSARFGNTGELFF. The bases read TGCAGTGCTAGATTTGGGAACACCGGGGAGCTGTTTTTT.